This T cell receptor (beta chain) was sequenced for a study of cytomegalovirus exposure and HLA in healthy donors. Study conclusions and caveats: Sequencing likely generated an artifact that appeared as a cluster of highly shared sequence variants. Among TCR beta chains, those listed as cytomegalovirus-associated numbered some 170. Productive status was seen about 90% or about 30% of the time for most TCR beta V segments in an earlier analysis.

The PCR contained 60 Vbeta and 13 Jbeta primers. TCRdb's copy holds only in-frame clones and misses some; the assay was immunoSEQ multiplex PCR. Of 100,000 to 150,000 clones listed, 60% to 80% are singletons. The CDR3 sequence is 15 residues long. Germline assignment: CDR1 PRHDT and CDR2 FYEKMQ (reference sequence). V dropped 4 bases and J dropped 8; count of bases not matched to a gene: 9. Note on this clone: Its antigen is unknown.

This clonotype originated in a female donor in good health and CMV-seronegative. V usage is TRBV13 and J usage is TRBJ2-1; 9 bases are shared with TRBD1. Input material: PBMCs. This CDR3 reads CASSSPGTGHHEQFF. The CDR3 coding sequence is TGTGCCAGCAGCTCCCCCGGGACAGGGCACCATGAGCAGTTCTTC.